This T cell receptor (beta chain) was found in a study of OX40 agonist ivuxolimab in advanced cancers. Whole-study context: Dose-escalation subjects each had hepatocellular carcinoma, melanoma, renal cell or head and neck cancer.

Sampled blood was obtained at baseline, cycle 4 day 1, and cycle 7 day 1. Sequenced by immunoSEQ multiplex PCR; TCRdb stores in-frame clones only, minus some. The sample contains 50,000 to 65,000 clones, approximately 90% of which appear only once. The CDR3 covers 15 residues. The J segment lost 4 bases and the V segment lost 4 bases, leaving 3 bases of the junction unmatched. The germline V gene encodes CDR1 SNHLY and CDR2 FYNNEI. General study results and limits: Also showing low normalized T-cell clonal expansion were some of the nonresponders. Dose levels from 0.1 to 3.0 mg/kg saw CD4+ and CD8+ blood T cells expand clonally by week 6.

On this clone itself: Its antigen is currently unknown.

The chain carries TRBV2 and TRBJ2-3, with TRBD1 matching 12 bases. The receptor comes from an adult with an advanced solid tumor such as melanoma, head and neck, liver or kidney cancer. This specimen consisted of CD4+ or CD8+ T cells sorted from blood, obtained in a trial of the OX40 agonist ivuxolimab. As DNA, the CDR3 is TGTGCCAGCAGTGGGGGGACAGGGGGCGCAGATACGCAGTATTTT. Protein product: CASSGGTGGADTQYF.